This T cell receptor beta chain was sequenced during a study of CD8 T cells in ankylosing spondylitis. This clonotype was seen once. The antigen remains undetermined. Using quantitative 5'-RACE with molecular barcodes, the authors made TCR beta libraries. TCRdb itself ran the 5' RACE reads through MiXCR, one entry per CDR3 protein. Of roughly 150,000 distinct CDR3 sequences in the sample, around a third were seen once. Study-wide findings and caveats: Characteristic of ankylosing spondylitis blood, it appeared, was a TCR beta motif comprising several highly homologous variants. Those disease-linked clones were CD8+; they were also relatively rare in peripheral blood. From matched ankylosing spondylitis synovial fluid, disease-linked clones were reportedly recovered at significantly enriched levels.

Per the germline V gene, CDR1 is MNHEY and CDR2 is SMNVEV (reference sequence). The CDR3 has 12 residues. V lost 7 bases and J 5 bases, leaving 9 bases between the germline ends. Sequenced material: synovial fluid, either unsorted or a sorted T cell fraction (not recorded which). This chain uses TRBV27 with TRBJ1-5; D may be TRBD1 (6 bases). The receptor comes from a male donor with ankylosing spondylitis. The CDR3 loop reads CASKGEHQPQHF. The CDR3 DNA reads TGTGCCAGCAAGGGGGAGCATCAGCCCCAGCATTTT.